This record concerns one T cell receptor (beta chain) sequence. Its antigen target is currently unknown. Qualities for individual bases were not recorded, and no much larger clone is one base off. To be included, a participant needed at least one PBMC sample from before ART initiation plus at least two post-ART samples. Every participant with HIV received treatment in the United States of America. Before DNA extraction, cryopreserved samples of about 1-11 million PBMC were thawed and then washed. At the time of the earliest PBMC sample for each participant with HIV, ages ranged from roughly 23 to 60 years. PBMC samples were contributed by each participant from 1-4 timepoints before ART initiation and 2-8 timepoints after ART initiation, with a median of 7 samples. Serial HIV viral load, CD4+ T-cell count, ART history and demographic data were obtained for every participant. A Qiagen kit on a QIAcube was used to extract genomic DNA from unsorted PBMC, with samples processed in batches of 12.

This record belongs to a study of long-term antiretroviral therapy in people with HIV (dated by TCRdb to between 2021 and 2024). Study-wide context: The earliest samples were collected approximately a decade before the 2015 WHO recommendation for immediate ART, a period when ART was typically delayed until CD4 counts fell. The cohort contributed about 190 cryopreserved PBMC samples from around 33 adults with confirmed HIV infection, collected serially over a mean of about six years (range 1-12). No cross-contamination during QIAcube processing was seen in test extractions of a monoclonal T-cell line run alongside roughly 30 polyclonal samples. Of the approximately 30 participants with HIV, 10 to 11 were female. A retrospective serial study tested whether changes in peripheral blood TRB repertoire composition and diversity were associated with ART initiation and durable HIV suppression. General conclusions and limits of the study: HIV repertoires had narrower CDR3 length ranges than controls, and the network structure suggested an antigen-experienced repertoire that shifted only slightly toward naive after ART. Inferences about post-ART repertoire changes were limited because no data were available on ART adherence, viral resistance or therapy changes. Limited PBMC availability meant only the TCR beta chain was sequenced, without alpha chain pairing. A significant increase in TRB diversity was found to be associated with ART initiation, although TRB diversity was observed to remain significantly below that of transplant donor controls even after long-term ART. The samples span the years 2004 to 2017, and the ART regimens used at that time may not be as effective as current regimens. Expanded TRB clones identified before ART initiation dominated the repertoire at all time points, although this dominance fluctuated and declined in many PLHIV after ART. Because pre-ART samples had limited cell numbers, profiling was done on unsorted PBMC rather than on sorted CD4+ and CD8+ T cells.

The immunoSEQ hsTCRB v3.0 assay was used at survey level resolution for TRB variable region sequencing. TRB sequencing targeted a depth of roughly 40,000-55,000 T-cell genomes per sample. An Illumina MiSeq with a v3 150-cycle kit was used to sequence the pooled TRB libraries. The authors processed their data as follows. Repertoire analysis was performed in R inside a reproducible Nextflow workflow that covered QC, data transformation and analysis. LymphoSeq2, an R package for exploring AIRR-Seq data, was used to implement custom analyses. Several samples yielding fewer than 5000 total TRB sequences were excluded, leaving roughly 200 analyzed HIV repertoires. Of the approximately 190 retained HIV repertoires, roughly 61 were collected before and around 130 after ART initiation. Each repertoire was downsampled to 5000 TRB nucleotide sequences, and summary statistics were averaged across 100 downsampling iterations. TRB sequences were retained for analysis only if CDR3 regions of at least seven amino acids were present. Two measures captured diversity: a Shannon entropy-derived clonality score and the Gini coefficient. In the repertoire networks, any two of the top 5000 CDR3 amino acid sequences were connected whenever the two sequences differed by an edit distance of one. GLIPH2 predicted antigen specificity groups and MHC restriction for TRB CDR3 amino acid sequences. To flag known associations with CMV, EBV, HIV or tissue antigens, CDR3 amino acid sequences were compared against VDJdb and McPAS-TCR. Pre-ART, post-ART and control groups were compared with Wilcoxon signed-rank tests and Holm-Bonferroni correction. TCRdb holds this immuneACCESS table with in-frame rearrangements only. Some clones are missing; in checked studies, unresolved V genes explain under half, and the rest has no known cause. Clone size and V and J calls were adopted from that table, with D and trimming inferred from the DNA. The sample data list around 20,000 clones, and around 85% of these were observed just once. In total, the top ten clones hold about 8.6% of the sample.

There are 15 amino acids in the CDR3, from cysteine to phenylalanine inclusive. The retained sequence is limited to the CDR3, 45 bases, with the frame set at the first base. The germline V end is reduced by 7 bases and the J end by 3 bases; junction bases left unmatched: 9. From the germline V gene, CDR1 is MNHNS and CDR2 is SASEGT. The sequence joins TRBV6-1 to TRBJ1-2; TRBD1 fits 9 bases in the junction. The sequencing used unsorted PBMCs, collected 0.9 years after starting antiretroviral therapy. The clonotype originates from a man between 18 and 35 years old with HIV. The nucleotide sequence is given as TGTGCCAGCATTACCACAGGGGGCAAGGACTATGGCTACACCTTC. It specifies CASITTGGKDYGYTF.